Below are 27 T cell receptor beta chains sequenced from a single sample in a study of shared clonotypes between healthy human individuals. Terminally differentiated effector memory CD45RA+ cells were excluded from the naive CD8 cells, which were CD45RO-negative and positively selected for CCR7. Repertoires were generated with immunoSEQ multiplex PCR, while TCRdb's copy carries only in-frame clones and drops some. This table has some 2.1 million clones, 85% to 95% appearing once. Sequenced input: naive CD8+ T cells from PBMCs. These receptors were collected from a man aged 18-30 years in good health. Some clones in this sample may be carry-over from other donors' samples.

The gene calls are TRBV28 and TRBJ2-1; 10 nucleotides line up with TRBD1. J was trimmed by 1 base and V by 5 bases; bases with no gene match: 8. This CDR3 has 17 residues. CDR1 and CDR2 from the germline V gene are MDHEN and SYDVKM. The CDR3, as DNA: TGTGCCAGCAGTGGGACAGGGGCCGGAGTTTCCTACAATGAGCAGTTCTTC. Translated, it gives CASSGTGAGVSYNEQFF. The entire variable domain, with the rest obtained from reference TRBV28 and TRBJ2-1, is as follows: DVKVTQSSRYLVKRTGEKVFLECVQDMDHENMFWYRQDPGLGLRLIYFSYDVKMKEKGDIPEGYSVSREKKERFSLILESASTNQTSMYLCASSGTGAGVSYNEQFFGPGTRLTVL.

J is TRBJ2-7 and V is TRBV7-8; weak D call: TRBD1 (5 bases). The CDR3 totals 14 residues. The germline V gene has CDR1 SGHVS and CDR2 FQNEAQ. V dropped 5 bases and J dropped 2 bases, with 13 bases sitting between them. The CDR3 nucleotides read TGTGCCAGCAGCGCCTGGACATCCGCCTACGAGCAGTACTTC. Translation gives CASSAWTSAYEQYF.

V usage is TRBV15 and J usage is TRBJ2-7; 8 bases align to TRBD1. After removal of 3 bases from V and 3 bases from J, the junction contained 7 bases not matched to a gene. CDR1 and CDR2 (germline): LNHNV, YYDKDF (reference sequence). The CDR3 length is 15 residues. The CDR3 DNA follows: TGTGCCACCAGCAGTCGGACAGGGACTGACTACGAGCAGTACTTC. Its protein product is CATSSRTGTDYEQYF.

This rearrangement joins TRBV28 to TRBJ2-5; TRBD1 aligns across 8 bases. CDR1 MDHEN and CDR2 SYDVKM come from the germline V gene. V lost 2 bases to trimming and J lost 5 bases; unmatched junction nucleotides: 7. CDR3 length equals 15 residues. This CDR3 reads CASSLPQGARETQYF. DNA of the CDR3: TGTGCCAGCAGTTTACCCCAGGGGGCGAGGGAGACCCAGTACTTC. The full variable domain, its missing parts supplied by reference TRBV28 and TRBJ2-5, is DVKVTQSSRYLVKRTGEKVFLECVQDMDHENMFWYRQDPGLGLRLIYFSYDVKMKEKGDIPEGYSVSREKKERFSLILESASTNQTSMYLCASSLPQGARETQYFGPGTRLLVL.

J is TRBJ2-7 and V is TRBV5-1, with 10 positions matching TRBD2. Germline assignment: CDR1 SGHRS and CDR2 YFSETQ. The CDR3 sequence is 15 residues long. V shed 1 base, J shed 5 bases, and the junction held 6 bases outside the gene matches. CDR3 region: CASSLSLAGWNEQYF. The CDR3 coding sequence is TGCGCCAGCAGCTTGTCACTAGCGGGATGGAACGAGCAGTACTTC.

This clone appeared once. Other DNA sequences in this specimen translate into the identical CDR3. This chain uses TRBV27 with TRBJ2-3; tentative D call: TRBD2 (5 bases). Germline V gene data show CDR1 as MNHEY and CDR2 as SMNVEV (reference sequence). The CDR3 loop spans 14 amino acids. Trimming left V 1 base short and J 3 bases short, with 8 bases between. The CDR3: CASSLLTGTDTQYF. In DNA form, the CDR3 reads TGTGCCAGCAGTTTATTGACGGGGACAGATACGCAGTATTTT.

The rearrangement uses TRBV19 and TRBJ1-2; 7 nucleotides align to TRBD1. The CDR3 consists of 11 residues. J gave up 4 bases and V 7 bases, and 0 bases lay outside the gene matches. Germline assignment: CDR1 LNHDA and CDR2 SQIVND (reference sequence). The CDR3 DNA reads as TGTGCCAGTACAGGGGGCTATGGCTACACCTTC. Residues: CASTGGYGYTF.

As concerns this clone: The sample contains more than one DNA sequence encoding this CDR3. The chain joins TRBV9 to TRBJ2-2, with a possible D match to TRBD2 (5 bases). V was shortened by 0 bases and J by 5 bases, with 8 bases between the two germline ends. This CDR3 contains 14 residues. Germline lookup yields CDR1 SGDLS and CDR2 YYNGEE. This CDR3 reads CASSVGRGTGELFF. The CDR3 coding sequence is TGTGCCAGCAGCGTAGGGCGCGGGACCGGGGAGCTGTTTTTT. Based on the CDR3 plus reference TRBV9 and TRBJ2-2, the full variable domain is DSGVTQTPKHLITATGQRVTLRCSPRSGDLSVYWYQQSLDQGLQFLIQYYNGEERAKGNILERFSAQQFPDLHSELNLSSLELGDSALYFCASSVGRGTGELFFGEGSRLTVL.

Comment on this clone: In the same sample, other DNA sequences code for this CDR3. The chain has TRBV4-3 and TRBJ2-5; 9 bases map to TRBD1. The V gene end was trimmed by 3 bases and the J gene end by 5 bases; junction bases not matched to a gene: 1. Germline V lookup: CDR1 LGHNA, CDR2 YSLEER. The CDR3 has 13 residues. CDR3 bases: TGCGCCAGCAGCCAGGACAGGGGTGAGACCCAGTACTTC. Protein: CASSQDRGETQYF.

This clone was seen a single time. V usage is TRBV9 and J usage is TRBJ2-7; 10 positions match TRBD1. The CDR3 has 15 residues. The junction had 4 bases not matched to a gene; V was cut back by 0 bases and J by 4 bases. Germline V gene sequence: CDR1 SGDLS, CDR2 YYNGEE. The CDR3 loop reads CASSVGDRGKYEQYF. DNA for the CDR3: TGTGCCAGCAGCGTAGGGGACAGGGGAAAGTACGAGCAGTACTTC.

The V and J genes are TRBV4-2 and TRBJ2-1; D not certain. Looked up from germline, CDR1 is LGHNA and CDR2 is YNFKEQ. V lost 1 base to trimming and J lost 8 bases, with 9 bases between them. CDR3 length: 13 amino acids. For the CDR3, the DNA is TGTGCCAGCAGCCAAGGCCAGGTTGATGAGCAGTTCTTC. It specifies CASSQGQVDEQFF.

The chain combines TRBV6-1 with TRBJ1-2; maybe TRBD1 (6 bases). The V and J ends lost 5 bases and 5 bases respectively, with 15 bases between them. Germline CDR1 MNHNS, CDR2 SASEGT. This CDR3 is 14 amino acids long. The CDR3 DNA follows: TGTGCCAGCAGTCGGGGGCCGGTGTTATATGGCTACACCTTC. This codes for CASSRGPVLYGYTF.

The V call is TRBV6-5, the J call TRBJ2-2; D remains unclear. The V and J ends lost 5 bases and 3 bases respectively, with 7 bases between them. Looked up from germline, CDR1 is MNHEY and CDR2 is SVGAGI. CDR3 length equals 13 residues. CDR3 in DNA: TGTGCCAGCAGTAAAATTTACACCGGGGAGCTGTTTTTT. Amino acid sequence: CASSKIYTGELFF.

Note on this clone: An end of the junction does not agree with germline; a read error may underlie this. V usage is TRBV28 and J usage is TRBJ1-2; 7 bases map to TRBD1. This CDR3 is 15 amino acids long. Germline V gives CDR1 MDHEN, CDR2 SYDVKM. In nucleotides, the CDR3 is TGTGCCAGCAGTCTATGGGACAGCGGAGGGTATGGCTACACCTTC. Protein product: CASSLWDSGGYGYTF.

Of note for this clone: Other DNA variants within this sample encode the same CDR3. The CDR3 is CASSVGAGSSYEQYF. The DNA of the CDR3 is TGTGCCAGCAGCGTTGGAGCGGGATCCTCCTACGAGCAGTACTTC. The chain combines TRBV9 with TRBJ2-7; 7 bases match TRBD2. The V and J ends lost 2 bases and 0 bases, in that order; junction bases with no gene match: 5. The CDR3 covers 15 residues. Germline loops: CDR1 SGDLS, CDR2 YYNGEE.

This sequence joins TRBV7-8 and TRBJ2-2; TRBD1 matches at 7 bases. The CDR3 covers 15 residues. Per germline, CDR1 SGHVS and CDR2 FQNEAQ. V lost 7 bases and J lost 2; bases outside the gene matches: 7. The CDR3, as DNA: TGTGCCAGCACCTCCGGGACAGATAACACCGGGGAGCTGTTTTTT. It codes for CASTSGTDNTGELFF.

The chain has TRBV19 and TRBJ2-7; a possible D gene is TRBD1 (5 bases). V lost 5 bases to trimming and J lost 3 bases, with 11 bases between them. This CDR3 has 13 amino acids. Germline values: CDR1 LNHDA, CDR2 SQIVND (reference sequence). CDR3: CASSYSQDYEQYF. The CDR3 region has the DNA TGTGCCAGTAGTTACTCACAGGACTACGAGCAGTACTTC.

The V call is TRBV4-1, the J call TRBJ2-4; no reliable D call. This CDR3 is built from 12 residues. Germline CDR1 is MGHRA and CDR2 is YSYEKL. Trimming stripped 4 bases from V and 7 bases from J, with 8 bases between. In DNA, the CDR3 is TGCGCCAGCAGCCCGAACAGTAACATTCAGTACTTC. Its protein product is CASSPNSNIQYF.

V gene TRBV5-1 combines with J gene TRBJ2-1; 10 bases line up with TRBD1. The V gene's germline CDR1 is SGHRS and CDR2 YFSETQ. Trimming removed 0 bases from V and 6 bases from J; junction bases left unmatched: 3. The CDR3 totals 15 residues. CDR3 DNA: TGCGCCAGCAGCTTGGGACAGGGGGCGCGCAATGAGCAGTTCTTC. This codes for CASSLGQGARNEQFF.

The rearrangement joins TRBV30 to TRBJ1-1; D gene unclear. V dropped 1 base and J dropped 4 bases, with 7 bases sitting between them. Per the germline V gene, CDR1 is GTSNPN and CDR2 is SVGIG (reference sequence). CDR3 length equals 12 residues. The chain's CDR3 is CAWSDGITEAFF. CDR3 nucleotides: TGTGCCTGGAGTGACGGCATCACTGAAGCTTTCTTT. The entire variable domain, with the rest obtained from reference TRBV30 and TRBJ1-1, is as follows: SQTIHQWPATLVQPVGSPLSLECTVEGTSNPNLYWYRQAAGRGLQLLFYSVGIGQISSEVPQNLSASRPQDRQFILSSKKLLLSDSGFYLCAWSDGITEAFFGQGTRLTVV.

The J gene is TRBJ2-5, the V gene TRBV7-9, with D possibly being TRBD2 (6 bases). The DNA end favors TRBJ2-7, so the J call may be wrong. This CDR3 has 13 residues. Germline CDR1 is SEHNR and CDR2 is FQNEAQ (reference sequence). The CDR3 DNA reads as TGTGCCAGCAGCTTAGATCCTAGCGACGAGCAGTACTTC. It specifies CASSLDPSDEQYF.

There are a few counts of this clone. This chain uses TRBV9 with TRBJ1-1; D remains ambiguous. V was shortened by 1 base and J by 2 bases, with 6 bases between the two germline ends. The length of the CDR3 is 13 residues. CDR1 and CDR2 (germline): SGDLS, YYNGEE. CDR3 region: CASSVRTNTEAFF. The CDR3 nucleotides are TGTGCCAGCAGCGTAAGGACCAACACTGAAGCTTTCTTT.

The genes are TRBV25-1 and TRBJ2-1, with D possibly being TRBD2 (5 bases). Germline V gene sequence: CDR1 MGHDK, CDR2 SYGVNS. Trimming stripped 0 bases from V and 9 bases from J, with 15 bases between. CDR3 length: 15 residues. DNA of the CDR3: TGTGCCAGCAGTGAATATAGAGCCGCCGAGGGTGAGCAGTTCTTC. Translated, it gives CASSEYRAAEGEQFF.

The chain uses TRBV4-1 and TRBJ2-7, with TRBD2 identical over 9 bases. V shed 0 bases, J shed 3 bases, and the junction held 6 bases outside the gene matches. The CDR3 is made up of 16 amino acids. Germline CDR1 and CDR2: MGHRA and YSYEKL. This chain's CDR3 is CASSQDRTSVYYEQYF. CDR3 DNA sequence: TGCGCCAGCAGCCAAGATCGGACTAGCGTTTACTACGAGCAGTACTTC.

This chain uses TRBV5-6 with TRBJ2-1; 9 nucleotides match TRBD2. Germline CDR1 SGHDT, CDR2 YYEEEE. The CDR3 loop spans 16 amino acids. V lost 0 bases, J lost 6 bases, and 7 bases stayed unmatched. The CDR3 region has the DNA TGTGCCAGCAGCTTGGTTGGCGGGAGGGCCCTCAATGAGCAGTTCTTC. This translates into CASSLVGGRALNEQFF.

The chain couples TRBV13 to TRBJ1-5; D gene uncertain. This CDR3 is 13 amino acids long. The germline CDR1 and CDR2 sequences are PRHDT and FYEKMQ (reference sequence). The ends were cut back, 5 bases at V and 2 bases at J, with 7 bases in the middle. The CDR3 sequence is CASSQAGNQPQHF. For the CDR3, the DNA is TGTGCCAGCAGCCAGGCAGGCAATCAGCCCCAGCATTTT.

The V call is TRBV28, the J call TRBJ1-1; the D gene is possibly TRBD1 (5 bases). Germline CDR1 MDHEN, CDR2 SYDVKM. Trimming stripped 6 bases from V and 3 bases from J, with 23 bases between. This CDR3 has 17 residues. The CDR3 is CASSRGPLGGRDTEAFF. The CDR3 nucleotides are TGTGCCAGCAGCCGGGGCCCCCTGGGGGGAAGGGACACTGAAGCTTTCTTT. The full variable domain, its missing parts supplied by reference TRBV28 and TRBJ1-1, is DVKVTQSSRYLVKRTGEKVFLECVQDMDHENMFWYRQDPGLGLRLIYFSYDVKMKEKGDIPEGYSVSREKKERFSLILESASTNQTSMYLCASSRGPLGGRDTEAFFGQGTRLTVV.